A selection of T cell receptor beta chains follows, all from one sample in a study of blood T cell repertoires in COVID-19. Measured with immunoSEQ multiplex PCR; TCRdb has only the in-frame clones, and not every one. The sample lists tens of thousands of clones, around 89% seen once, with approximately 1.3% in the top ten. The sequencing sample was made of peripheral blood. These receptors were obtained from a man in his 60s with acute or convalescent COVID-19. CDR3s include the opening cysteine and the closing phenylalanine or tryptophan. D genes are given only for firm matches. Clone size is stated in some rows and not others, as once, few, many or a class when expanded.

>.|TRBJ1-1|.|TRBV7-9
CASRHDNKPLRAFF
TGTGCCAGCAGACACGACAACAAACCTCTTCGGGCTTTCTTT
>few|TRBJ1-5|.|TRBV30
CAWSGDTDQPQHF
TGTGCCTGGAGTGGGGACACCGATCAGCCCCAGCATTTT
>.|TRBJ2-7|TRBD1|TRBV2
CASRPTGGSYEQYF
TGTGCCAGCAGACCCACAGGGGGCTCCTACGAGCAGTACTTC
>.|TRBJ2-7|.|TRBV6-5
CASSYSGTTYEQYF
TGTGCCAGCAGTTATTCCGGGACAACCTACGAGCAGTACTTC
>.|TRBJ2-5|TRBD2|TRBV28
CASSPRLAEETQYF
TGTGCCAGCAGTCCTCGACTAGCTGAAGAGACCCAGTACTTC
>.|TRBJ1-1|.|TRBV18
CASSPRLQTMNTEAFF
TGTGCCAGCTCACCCCGCCTACAGACCATGAACACTGAAGCTTTCTTT
>.|TRBJ1-2|.|TRBV6-2/TRBV6-3
CASSYYGGDYGYTF
TGTGCCAGCAGTTACTACGGGGGAGACTATGGCTACACCTTC
>.|TRBJ2-1|TRBD2|TRBV4-1
CASSHPGLAGGPTYNEQFF
TGCGCCAGCAGCCATCCGGGACTAGCGGGAGGGCCAACCTACAATGAGCAGTTCTTC
>.|TRBJ1-2|.|TRBV6-1
CASSLGPVGYTF
TGTGCCAGCAGCCTGGGCCCGGTTGGCTACACCTTC
>.|TRBJ2-5|TRBD2|TRBV7-9
CASSEVTGGSSETQYF
TGTGCCAGCTCCGAGGTAACGGGAGGATCTTCTGAGACCCAGTACTTC
>.|TRBJ2-1|TRBD1|TRBV28
CASSLRDRGGNEQFF
TGTGCCAGCAGTCTCCGGGACAGGGGGGGGAATGAGCAGTTCTTC
>.|TRBJ2-7|TRBD1|TRBV28
CASSRTGGKGEAYEQYF
TGTGCCAGCAGTCGGACAGGGGGCAAGGGGGAAGCCTACGAGCAGTACTTC
>.|TRBJ1-2|TRBD1|TRBV30
CAWSVLGQGAYYGYTF
TGTGCCTGGAGTGTACTTGGACAGGGGGCTTACTATGGCTACACCTTC
>once|TRBJ2-7|.|TRBV6-2/TRBV6-3
CASSRRDEQYF
TGTGCCAGCAGTAGGCGGGACGAGCAGTACTTC
>.|TRBJ1-2|.|TRBV10-3
CAISEEHLNYGYTF
TGTGCCATCAGTGAGGAGCACCTTAACTATGGCTACACCTTC
>.|TRBJ1-4|.|TRBV11-2
CASSLRDTFNEKLFF
TGTGCCAGCAGCTTAAGGGACACATTTAATGAAAAACTGTTTTTT
>.|TRBJ2-5|TRBD1|TRBV5-1
CASSLTGGGETQYF
TGCGCCAGCAGCTTAACAGGGGGAGGAGAGACCCAGTACTTC
>.|TRBJ2-7|TRBD1|TRBV5-6
CASSLAGTGGLYEQYF
TGTGCCAGCAGCTTGGCCGGGACAGGGGGTCTCTACGAGCAGTACTTC
>.|TRBJ1-2|TRBD1|TRBV28
CASSPPAWGLDRGRDGYTF
TGTGCCAGCAGTCCGCCCGCTTGGGGCCTCGACAGGGGGAGGGATGGCTACACCTTC
>.|TRBJ1-4|TRBD1|TRBV3-1/TRBV3-2
CASSPLDRGAREKLFF
TGTGCCAGCAGCCCCCTCGACAGGGGGGCGCGAGAAAAACTGTTTTTT
>.|TRBJ2-1|.|TRBV6-4
CASSPLSGDLGEQFF
TGTGCCAGCAGTCCCCTATCTGGAGATTTAGGTGAGCAGTTCTTC
>.|TRBJ1-1|TRBD1|TRBV4-2
CASSQDSRTGWTEAFF
TGTGCCAGCAGCCAAGATTCAAGGACAGGGTGGACTGAAGCTTTCTTT
>.|TRBJ2-1|.|TRBV24-1
CATGTQTGTHSYNEQFF
TGTGCCACCGGAACGCAAACAGGAACCCACTCCTACAATGAGCAGTTCTTC
>.|TRBJ2-5|.|TRBV7-6
CASIHVNAGRGAQETQYF
TGTGCCAGCATTCACGTAAACGCGGGCAGGGGAGCTCAAGAGACCCAGTACTTC
>.|TRBJ1-1|.|TRBV7-9
CASSLGQWTEAFF
TGTGCCAGCAGCTTAGGACAATGGACTGAAGCTTTCTTT
>once|TRBJ2-3|.|TRBV14
CASSPMEDLGVRTDTQYF
TGTGCCAGCAGCCCCATGGAGGACCTAGGCGTGAGGACAGATACGCAGTATTTT
>.|TRBJ2-7|TRBD2|TRBV7-8
CASSPYTGDTSGSQYF
TGTGCCAGCAGCCCCTACACCGGGGACACTAGCGGGAGTCAGTACTTC
>.|TRBJ1-2|TRBD1|TRBV29-1
CSAQGGGYTF
TGCAGCGCCCAGGGGGGCGGCTACACCTTC
>.|TRBJ2-7|TRBD1|TRBV5-4
CASSLGSGTGGAYEQYF
TGTGCCAGCAGCTTGGGGTCGGGGACAGGGGGAGCCTACGAGCAGTACTTC
>.|TRBJ2-2|TRBD2|TRBV19
CASLTSGYTGELFF
TGTGCCAGCTTGACTAGCGGGTACACCGGGGAGCTGTTTTTT
>.|TRBJ1-1|.|TRBV28
CASIVASRTEAFF
TGTGCCAGCATCGTCGCGAGCCGCACTGAAGCTTTCTTT
>.|TRBJ2-2|TRBD2|TRBV28
CATRLAENTGELFF
TGTGCCACCCGACTAGCGGAGAACACCGGGGAGCTGTTTTTT
>.|TRBJ1-1|TRBD1|TRBV11-2
CASRPSYRDRGPQVGAFF
TGTGCCAGCAGACCCTCGTACCGGGACAGGGGGCCTCAAGTCGGAGCTTTCTTT
>.|TRBJ1-5|.|TRBV19
CASSIGRGGRVGQPQHF
TGTGCCAGTAGTATAGGGCGCGGCGGTCGCGTGGGACAACCCCAGCATTTT
>.|TRBJ2-7|TRBD2|TRBV28
CASLAGGTYEQYF
TGTGCCAGCCTAGCGGGAGGTACCTACGAGCAGTACTTC
>.|TRBJ2-2|TRBD2|TRBV5-4
CASSPPISGRANTGELFF
TGTGCCAGCAGCCCCCCCATCAGCGGGAGAGCGAACACCGGGGAGCTGTTTTTT
>once|TRBJ2-2|TRBD2|TRBV11-3
CASSLRGGPSGELFF
TGTGCCAGCAGCTTAAGGGGAGGGCCTAGCGGGGAGCTGTTTTTT
>.|TRBJ2-7|TRBD2|TRBV4-2
CASSQVTSGAPEQYF
TGTGCCAGCAGCCAGGTGACTAGCGGGGCCCCAGAGCAGTACTTC
>.|TRBJ2-3|TRBD1|TRBV2
CASSPDRGGTDTQYF
TGTGCCAGCAGTCCCGACAGGGGAGGCACAGATACGCAGTATTTT
>.|TRBJ1-2|TRBD1|TRBV11-3
CASSLNRQGGYTF
TGTGCCAGCAGCTTAAATAGACAGGGTGGCTACACCTTC
>.|TRBJ2-7|TRBD2|TRBV5-1
CASSQTLAGPVPYEQYF
TGCGCCAGCAGCCAGACTCTAGCGGGCCCGGTTCCCTACGAGCAGTACTTC
>.|TRBJ2-7|.|TRBV6-6
CASSSRTYPYEQYF
TGTGCCAGCAGTTCCCGGACATATCCCTACGAGCAGTACTTC
>.|TRBJ2-3|.|TRBV15
CATSRDGGRTQYF
TGTGCCACCAGCAGAGATGGTGGGAGGACGCAGTATTTT
>.|TRBJ1-6|.|TRBV14
CASSPSRQANSPLHF
TGTGCCAGCAGCCCCTCACGACAGGCAAATTCACCCCTCCACTTT
>few|TRBJ2-7|.|TRBV6-2/TRBV6-3
CASSRYGGSSSYEQYF
TGTGCCAGCAGCCGCTATGGCGGGTCTAGCTCCTACGAGCAGTACTTC
>.|TRBJ1-2|TRBD1|TRBV4-2
CASSQRQGGIYYGYTF
TGTGCCAGCAGCCAACGACAGGGGGGCATCTATTATGGCTACACCTTC
>.|TRBJ2-3|TRBD2|TRBV25-1
CASSETSHTDTQYF
TGTGCCAGCAGCGAGACTAGCCACACAGATACGCAGTATTTT
>once|TRBJ2-1|.|TRBV11-2
CASRSLEKGNEQFF
TGTGCCAGCAGGAGTCTGGAGAAGGGGAATGAGCAGTTCTTC
>.|TRBJ2-3|.|TRBV7-2
CASSPADTQYF
TGTGCCAGCAGCCCAGCGGATACGCAGTATTTT
>.|TRBJ1-4|.|TRBV28
CASSFNRDATNEKLFF
TGTGCCAGCAGTTTTAACAGGGACGCAACTAATGAAAAACTGTTTTTT
>.|TRBJ1-5|.|TRBV28
CAIQGSNQPQHF
TGTGCCATTCAGGGAAGCAATCAGCCCCAGCATTTT
>.|TRBJ2-3|.|TRBV5-4
CASSLDFGSTDTQYF
TGTGCCAGCAGCTTGGATTTCGGGAGCACAGATACGCAGTATTTT
>.|TRBJ1-4|TRBD1|TRBV25-1
CASSDIRGANEKLFF
TGTGCCAGCAGTGACATCAGGGGGGCGAATGAAAAACTGTTTTTT
>.|TRBJ2-3|TRBD2|TRBV10-3
CAASGTVGTDTQYF
TGTGCCGCTAGCGGGACAGTTGGCACAGATACGCAGTATTTT
>.|TRBJ2-2|.|TRBV9
CASSVGSPTGELFF
TGTGCCAGCAGCGTCGGTTCTCCCACCGGGGAGCTGTTTTTT
>.|TRBJ1-2|TRBD1|TRBV4-2
CASSQTGTGIGYTF
TGTGCCAGCAGCCAAACGGGGACAGGGATTGGCTACACCTTC
>.|TRBJ2-1|.|TRBV7-2
CASSSSSVGLSSEQFF
TGTGCCAGCAGCTCTAGCAGTGTCGGGCTTTCTAGCGAGCAGTTCTTC
>.|TRBJ2-1|TRBD1|TRBV25-1
CASSDRGQGKQFF
TGTGCCAGCAGTGACCGCGGACAGGGGAAACAGTTCTTC
>.|TRBJ2-7|TRBD1|TRBV6-5
CASSRTGVEQYF
TGTGCCAGCAGTCGTACAGGGGTCGAGCAGTACTTC